The sequence of this T cell receptor beta chain was determined in a study of blood T cell repertoires in COVID-19. Study background: The origin of the acute and convalescent COVID-19 samples was the United States, Italy and Spain. From T cells, B-cell-depleted T cells, or PBMCs came the material, which was cDNA or gDNA.

The germline CDR1 and CDR2 sequences are MNHEY and SVGAGI. The CDR3 spans 14 residues. V lost 6 bases and J lost 0; bases outside the gene matches: 5. Measured with immunoSEQ multiplex PCR; TCRdb has only the in-frame clones, and not every one. The sample has roughly 110,000 clones, 85% seen once. Sequenced: peripheral blood. This rearrangement joins TRBV6-5 to TRBJ2-7, with 7 bases identical to TRBD1. This sequence was found in a human donor in a cohort sampled during active COVID-19. CDR3 sequence reads: CASRQTGASYEQYF. CDR3 DNA: TGTGCCAGCAGGCAAACAGGGGCCTCCTACGAGCAGTACTTC.